The T cell receptor (beta chain) under discussion was sequenced for a study of Ad26.COV2.S vaccination and SARS-CoV-2 variants. Background on the study: Each vaccinee took Ad26.COV2.S intramuscularly, once or twice 56 days apart.

Treatment described: 15 to 20 received Ad26.COV2.S at low or high dose, single or two shots; about 5 received placebo; per-sample allocation not given. Each sample was drawn 63 days after the first injection (of vaccine or placebo). The individual, an adult aged 18-55 years, was a donor in Boston. A note on this clone: Its specificity is unknown.

Study-level findings and limits: In TCR breadth and depth analyses, total T cell responses may have been underestimated.

Trimming removed 3 bases from V and 2 bases from J, with 6 bases in between. The CDR3 is 13 amino acids. Looked up from germline, CDR1 is LGHDT and CDR2 is YNNKEL (reference sequence). Sequencing used immunoSEQ multiplex PCR; TCRdb keeps in-frame clones, though not all of them. The sample lists 300,000 to 400,000 clones, 75% to 90% occurring once. The chain has TRBV3-1 (or the pseudogene TRBV3-2) and TRBJ2-3; D remains ambiguous. This receptor was obtained from a person aged 18 to 59 who received the Ad26.COV2.S COVID-19 vaccine or a placebo. The sequences come from peripheral blood, collected in a trial of Ad26.COV2.S vaccine versus placebo. CDR3 residues: CASSHASTDTQYF. In DNA form, the CDR3 reads TGTGCCAGCAGCCATGCTTCCACAGATACGCAGTATTTT.